A few counts support the clone carrying this TCR beta chain. An end of the junction does not agree with germline; a read error may underlie this. The data derive from a study of T cells in Graves' hyperthyroidism and ophthalmopathy. From RNA transcripts, TCR beta CDR3 regions were amplified. Initially, a first-round RT-PCR of the TCR CDR3 employed the HTBI primer set. TCRdb re-derived calls from the multiplex PCR reads in MiXCR, one entry per CDR3 protein. The sample records roughly 400,000 distinct CDR3 sequences, around a sixth being singletons. CDR1 is SGHVS, CDR2 FQNEAQ, per germline. CDR3 length: 14 amino acids.

V usage is TRBV7-8 and J usage is TRBJ2-1; tentative D call: TRBD1 (6 bases). The TCR sequence derives from a woman aged 18-29 years with Graves' hyperthyroidism that later progressed to Graves' ophthalmopathy. The specimen sequenced was blood. The CDR3 DNA reads as TGTGCCAGCACCTTACAGGAGAGGGGGAATGAGCAGTTCTTC. It encodes CASTLQERGNEQFF.